This TCR beta chain was retrieved from a study of T cell repertoires in cytomegalovirus infection. Study details: As its CMV epitopes, the study selected recently identified HLA-C-restricted and well-studied HLA-B-restricted targets. Matching HLA type and CMV infection were both indicated by public TCR beta signatures.

This CDR3 is built from 12 residues. The germline V gene encodes CDR1 KGHSH and CDR2 LQKENI. Between the trimmed V and J ends, which lost 3 bases and 3 bases, there was a span of 6 bases. Study results and limitations: Identification of carriers of CMV plus the relevant HLA was achieved through cumulative public TCR beta family frequency. There were HLA-C-restricted CMV-specific TCR beta clonotypes dominating the ex vivo response.

From the reads, TCRdb called clonotypes with MiXCR, one entry per CDR3 protein. The sample lists about 310,000 distinct CDR3 sequences, around 25% occurring once. To note about this clonotype: The antigen is not known.

The sequencing here drew on cultured PBMCs, taken from culture after CMV antigen stimulation. The receptor's source is a human donor in good health (CMV status not recorded). Some clones in this sample may be carry-over from other donors' samples. The V and J genes are TRBV18 and TRBJ2-7, with D uncertain. The CDR3 DNA reads TGTGCCAGCTCACCGAACAACTACGAGCAGTACGTC. It translates to CASSPNNYEQYV.